Below are 21 T cell receptor beta chains sequenced from a single sample in a study of T cells in localized non-small cell lung cancer. Clones were read by immunoSEQ multiplex PCR, and TCRdb kept only the in-frame ones, dropping some. The repertoire includes about 2,500 clones, over 20% of them detected once, and approximately 10% sits in the top ten. Specimen: normal lung tissue next to the tumor, collected before any cancer treatment. The source of these receptors is a woman aged 40-69 years with stage I lung adenocarcinoma.

The genes are TRBV28 and TRBJ1-5; no firm D call. The CDR3 has 13 residues. Trimming stripped 7 bases from V and 6 bases from J, with 13 bases between. Germline CDR1 reads MDHEN; CDR2 reads SYDVKM. CDR3 amino acids: CASTPSGVQPQHF. The CDR3, as DNA: TGTGCCAGCACCCCTTCCGGGGTTCAGCCCCAGCATTTT.

By share, this clone ranks as medium-sized. Since one of the bases is ambiguous or unread, X appears in place of its residue. CDR3 DNA: TGTGCCAGCAGCSTAGAGGGGGGTTCAGAGACCCAGTACTTC. Translation gives CASSXEGGSETQYF. The J gene is TRBJ2-5, the V gene TRBV9; TRBD1 or TRBD2 may be the D gene (6 bases each). Trimming stripped 4 bases from V and 4 bases from J, with 14 bases between. CDR1 is SGDLS and CDR2 is YYNGEE in the germline V gene. The CDR3 runs to 14 residues.

This clone is large (0.1 to 1%) within its sample. The genes are TRBV11-3 and TRBJ2-1, with 7 bases aligning to TRBD2. The CDR3 is 16 residues long. V shed 5 bases, J shed 4 bases, and the junction held 11 bases outside the gene matches. Per germline, CDR1 SGHNT and CDR2 YENEEA. The CDR3 is CASSDSAGTNYNEQFF. CDR3 in DNA: TGTGCCAGCAGCGATTCAGCGGGGACCAATTACAATGAGCAGTTCTTC.

As DNA, the CDR3 is TGTGCCAGCAGTGGGGGGGGTCAGCCCCAGCATTTT. The encoded protein is CASSGGGQPQHF. The V gene is TRBV2, the J gene TRBJ1-5, with a possible D match to TRBD1 (5 bases). This CDR3 has 12 amino acids. Germline V CDR1 and CDR2: SNHLY, FYNNEI. V lost 4 bases to trimming and J lost 6 bases, with 7 bases between them.

This clone is judged medium-sized (0.01 to 0.1%). The chain couples TRBV9 to TRBJ2-2; a possible D gene is TRBD2 (5 bases). The CDR3 is 17 residues long. V lost 0 bases to trimming and J lost 0 bases, with 12 bases between them. Germline V lookup: CDR1 SGDLS, CDR2 YYNGEE. CDR3 sequence: CASSVDRGSANTGELFF. The CDR3 nucleotides read TGTGCCAGCAGCGTAGATCGGGGATCGGCGAACACCGGGGAGCTGTTTTTT. The full variable domain, completed using reference TRBV9 and TRBJ2-2, is DSGVTQTPKHLITATGQRVTLRCSPRSGDLSVYWYQQSLDQGLQFLIQYYNGEERAKGNILERFSAQQFPDLHSELNLSSLELGDSALYFCASSVDRGSANTGELFFGEGSRLTVL.

This clone was seen only a few times. The chain couples TRBV11-3 to TRBJ2-1, with 7 bases lining up with TRBD2. With 5 bases clipped from V and 8 bases from J, the junction kept 15 bases outside the gene matches. The germline gives CDR1 SGHNT, CDR2 YENEEA. The CDR3 contains 16 residues. The CDR3 nucleotides are TGTGCCAGCAGCGCGGCTTCCGGGACTATAGGCGATGAGCAGTTCTTC. Translating it yields CASSAASGTIGDEQFF.

CDR3 nucleotides: TGTGCCAGCACCAGGACGGGGGGGACAGATACGCAGTATTTT. Residues: CASTRTGGTDTQYF. The chain links TRBV12-5 to TRBJ2-3; 8 positions agree with TRBD2. The CDR3 contains 14 residues. CDR1 is LGHNT, CDR2 FRNRAP, per germline.

This clone was counted only a few times. V usage is TRBV6-1 and J usage is TRBJ1-1; a possible D gene is TRBD1 (5 bases). This CDR3 has 14 amino acids. V was shortened by 2 bases and J by 7 bases, with 14 bases between the two germline ends. The V gene's germline CDR1 is MNHNS and CDR2 SASEGT. The CDR3 here is CASSERWVGDEAFF. In DNA form, the CDR3 reads TGTGCCAGCAGTGAAAGGTGGGTAGGGGATGAAGCTTTCTTT.

The sample holds a few counts of this clone. The chain uses TRBV5-1 and TRBJ2-1; D gene ambiguous. The CDR3 runs to 15 residues. The V gene lost 0 bases and the J gene lost 2 bases, with 9 bases spanning the gap. Germline values: CDR1 SGHRS, CDR2 YFSETQ. The CDR3 spells CASSLDGSPYNEQFF. The CDR3 coding sequence is TGCGCCAGCAGCTTGGATGGCAGTCCCTACAATGAGCAGTTCTTC.

This clone appeared a few times. The chain joins TRBV9 to TRBJ1-1; tentative D call: TRBD1 (5 bases). The germline V and J ends were trimmed by 6 bases and 10 bases, with 16 bases remaining between them. The germline CDR1 and CDR2 sequences are SGDLS and YYNGEE. This CDR3 contains 12 residues. The CDR3 loop is CASTASLGPAFF. Written as DNA, the CDR3 is TGTGCCAGCACCGCTAGCTTGGGACCAGCTTTCTTT.

A few counts support this clone. The rearrangement links TRBV6-8 to TRBJ1-5; 7 bases line up with TRBD1. This CDR3 has 15 amino acids. V dropped 5 bases and J dropped 5; count of bases not matched to a gene: 9. Germline CDR1 and CDR2: MNHGY and SAAAGT. The CDR3 DNA follows: TGTGCCAGCAGTCCGTCCAGGGGGAACTATCAGCCCCAGCATTTT. Translation: CASSPSRGNYQPQHF.

This clone came up a few times. Other DNA sequences from this sample encode an identical CDR3 as well. CDR3 nucleotides: TGTGCCAGCAGCGGGGGAAATAGCAATCAGCCCCAGCATTTT. It codes for CASSGGNSNQPQHF. This sequence joins TRBV9 and TRBJ1-5; D unclear. Per germline, CDR1 SGDLS and CDR2 YYNGEE. The CDR3 consists of 14 residues. Trimming pared 3 bases from V and 0 bases from J, leaving 7 bases between.

Relative to its sample, this clone is large. The chain carries TRBV6-8 and TRBJ2-7; 8 bases fit TRBD2. Germline CDR1 reads MNHGY; CDR2 reads SAAAGT. This CDR3 comprises 15 residues. The junction had 14 bases not matched to a gene; V was cut back by 7 bases and J by 6 bases. The CDR3: CASTGDTAGDREQYF. CDR3 nucleotide sequence: TGTGCCAGCACGGGAGATACAGCGGGGGATCGCGAGCAGTACTTC.

The rearrangement uses TRBV11-3 and TRBJ2-1, with 10 bases fitting TRBD2. CDR1 and CDR2 (germline): SGHNT, YENEEA. V was pared by 5 bases and J by 2 bases, with 3 bases of the junction left unmatched. CDR3 length equals 15 residues. The CDR3 loop is CASSGLADPYNEQFF. The CDR3 bases are TGTGCCAGCAGCGGACTAGCGGACCCCTACAATGAGCAGTTCTTC.

J is TRBJ2-5 and V is TRBV15; perhaps TRBD2 as D (6 bases). Germline-derived CDR1 and CDR2 are LNHNV and YYDKDF (reference sequence). The V end was cut by 0 bases, the J end by 0 bases, with 20 bases between. The CDR3 extends over 19 amino acids. CDR3 nucleotides: TGTGCCACCAGCAGAGATCCCCGTGTCATAGGCGGGGACCAAGAGACCCAGTACTTC. It codes for CATSRDPRVIGGDQETQYF.

The chain joins TRBV12-2 to TRBJ2-2; the table's TRBD1 call for D was not verified on the DNA. TRBV12-2 is described as a pseudogene. The length of the CDR3 is 15 residues. The CDR3 region is CASLKGAPNTGELFF. The CDR3 DNA is TGTGCCAGTCTCAAAGGGGCTCCGAACACCGGGGAGCTGTTTTTT.

This clone showed up just a few times. The rearrangement links TRBV6-8 to TRBJ2-7; D possibly corresponds to TRBD2 (6 bases). Germline V gene sequence: CDR1 MNHGY, CDR2 SAAAGT. There are 14 residues in the CDR3. With 4 bases removed from V and 0 bases from J, the gap between germline ends came to 10 bases. The CDR3 DNA reads as TGTGCCAGCAGTTGGACTAAGAGCTCCTACGAGCAGTACTTC. Its protein is CASSWTKSSYEQYF.

This chain links TRBV11-3 with TRBJ2-7; TRBD1 is a possible D gene (5 bases). Germline CDR1 is SGHNT and CDR2 is YENEEA. The CDR3 loop spans 15 amino acids. Trimming left V 1 base short and J 6 bases short, with 16 bases between. The CDR3 is CASSLGAAGLGEQYF. The CDR3 coding sequence is TGTGCCAGCAGCTTAGGGGCAGCAGGGCTCGGCGAGCAGTACTTC.

The sample holds a few counts of this clone. The chain recombines TRBV9 with TRBJ2-7; possible D gene TRBD1, 6 bases. CDR3 length equals 12 residues. Germline CDR1 and CDR2: SGDLS and YYNGEE. Trimming cost V 5 bases and J 7 bases, with 13 bases left between them. CDR3 region: CASSRTDVEQYF. CDR3 sequence (DNA): TGTGCCAGCAGTCGGACAGACGTGGAGCAGTACTTC. The full variable domain, completed using reference TRBV9 and TRBJ2-7, is DSGVTQTPKHLITATGQRVTLRCSPRSGDLSVYWYQQSLDQGLQFLIQYYNGEERAKGNILERFSAQQFPDLHSELNLSSLELGDSALYFCASSRTDVEQYFGPGTRLTVT.

This clone was seen a few times. The rearrangement joins TRBV7-1 to TRBJ1-2; no firm D call. TRBV7-1 is an ORF, and what it does is uncertain. V was cut by 5 bases and J by 8 bases, with 15 bases left in between. The CDR3 is made up of 13 amino acids. CDR3 sequence reads: CASSPTQYDGYTF. In DNA form, the CDR3 reads TGTGCCAGCAGCCCAACCCAGTACGACGGCTACACCTTC.

This clone qualifies as medium-sized. The chain combines TRBV19 with TRBJ2-2, with D maybe TRBD2 (5 bases). V lost 1 base and J lost 6, with 12 bases in between. Germline V gene sequence: CDR1 LNHDA, CDR2 SQIVND (reference sequence). This CDR3 spans 15 amino acids. The CDR3 bases are TGTGCCAGTAGTATAGGAGGGTCGAGGGCCGGGGAGCTGTTTTTT. This encodes CASSIGGSRAGELFF.